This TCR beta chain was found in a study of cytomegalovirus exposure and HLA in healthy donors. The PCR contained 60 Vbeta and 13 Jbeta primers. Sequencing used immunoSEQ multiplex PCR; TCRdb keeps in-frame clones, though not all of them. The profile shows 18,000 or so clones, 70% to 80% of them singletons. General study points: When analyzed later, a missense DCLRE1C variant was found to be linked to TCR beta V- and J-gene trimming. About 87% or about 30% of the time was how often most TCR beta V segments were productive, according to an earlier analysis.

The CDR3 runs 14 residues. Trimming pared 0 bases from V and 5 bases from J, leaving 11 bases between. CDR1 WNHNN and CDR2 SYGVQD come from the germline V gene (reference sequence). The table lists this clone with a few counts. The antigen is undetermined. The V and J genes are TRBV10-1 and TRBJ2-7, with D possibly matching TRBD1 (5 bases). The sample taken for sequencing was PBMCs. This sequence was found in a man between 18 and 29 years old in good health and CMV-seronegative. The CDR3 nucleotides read TGCGCCAGCAGTGAGTCGACCGTAGGGGACGAGCAGTACTTC. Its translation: CASSESTVGDEQYF.